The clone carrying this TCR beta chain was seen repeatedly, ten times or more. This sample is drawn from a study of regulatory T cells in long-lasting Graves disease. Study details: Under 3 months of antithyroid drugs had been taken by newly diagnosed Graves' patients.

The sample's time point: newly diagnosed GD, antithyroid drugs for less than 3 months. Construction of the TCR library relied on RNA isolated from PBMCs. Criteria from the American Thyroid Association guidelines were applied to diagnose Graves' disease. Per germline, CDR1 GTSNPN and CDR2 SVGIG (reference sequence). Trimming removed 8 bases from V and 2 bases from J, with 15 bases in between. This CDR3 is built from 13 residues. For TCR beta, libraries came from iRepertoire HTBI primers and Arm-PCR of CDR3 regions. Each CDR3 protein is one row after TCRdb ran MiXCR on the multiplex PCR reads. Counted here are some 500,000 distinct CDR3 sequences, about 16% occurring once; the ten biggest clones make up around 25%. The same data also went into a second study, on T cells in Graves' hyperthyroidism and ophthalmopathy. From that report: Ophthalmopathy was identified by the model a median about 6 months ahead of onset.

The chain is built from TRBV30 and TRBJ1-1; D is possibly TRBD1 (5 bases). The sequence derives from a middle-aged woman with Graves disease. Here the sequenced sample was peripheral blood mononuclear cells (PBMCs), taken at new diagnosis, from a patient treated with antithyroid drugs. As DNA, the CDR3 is TGTGCCGACTCGGGGCAGAGTAACACTGAAGCTTTCTTT. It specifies CADSGQSNTEAFF.